Listed below are T cell receptor beta chains from one sample, sequenced in a study of neurological immune-mediated disorders. TCRdb redid the calling of the 5' RACE reads with MiXCR, one entry per CDR3 protein. The sample contains fewer than 30,000 distinct CDR3 sequences, over 5.5% of which appear only once. Sequencing was done on a sample of PBMCs. Every receptor here comes from a woman between 40 and 55 years old in good health. Each CDR3 is given with its conserved first and last residue. A D gene is named only where the DNA matches it firmly. The size of a clone is reported for some rows only, either as once, few or many, or as a class for expanded clones.

size: many
V: TRBV6-1
J: TRBJ2-3
D: .
CDR3: CASSEAAYSQYF
DNA: TGTGCCAGCAGTGAAGCTGCTTACTCGCAGTATTTT

size: medium-sized
V: TRBV5-5
J: TRBJ1-1
D: .
CDR3: CASSLELSGGTEAFF
DNA: TGTGCCAGCAGCTTGGAGTTATCTGGAGGCACTGAAGCTTTCTTT

size: many
V: TRBV5-1
J: TRBJ2-6
D: .
CDR3: CASSQVSGANVLTF
DNA: TGCGCCAGCAGCCAAGTCTCTGGGGCCAACGTCCTGACTTTC

size: many
V: TRBV5-6
J: TRBJ2-3
D: TRBD2
CDR3: CASSWLTSGNTDTQYF
DNA: TGTGCCAGCAGCTGGTTGACTAGCGGAAACACAGATACGCAGTATTTT

size: many
V: TRBV7-6
J: TRBJ2-7
D: TRBD2
CDR3: CASSPELARTYEQYF
DNA: TGTGCCAGCAGCCCCGAACTAGCGCGAACTTACGAGCAGTACTTC

size: many
V: TRBV20-1
J: TRBJ2-7
D: .
CDR3: CSARSSQTSSYEQYF
DNA: TGCAGTGCTAGAAGTAGCCAAACTAGCTCCTACGAGCAGTACTTC

size: many
V: TRBV20-1
J: TRBJ2-2
D: TRBD2
CDR3: CSARGYSGRLPTGELFF
DNA: TGCAGTGCTAGAGGATATAGCGGGAGATTACCCACCGGGGAGCTGTTTTTT

size: many
V: TRBV20-1
J: TRBJ2-1
D: .
CDR3: CSVSTANEQFF
DNA: TGCAGTGTTTCGACGGCCAATGAGCAGTTCTTC

size: many
V: TRBV6-6
J: TRBJ2-7
D: TRBD1
CDR3: CASSQGTGGPFLQYF
DNA: TGTGCCAGCAGTCAAGGGACAGGGGGCCCCTTTCTGCAGTACTTC

size: once
V: TRBV4-1
J: TRBJ1-3
D: .
CDR3: CASSQAGQLGNTIYF
DNA: TGCGCCAGCAGCCAAGCAGGACAGCTTGGAAACACCATATATTTT

size: many
V: TRBV3-1
J: TRBJ1-4
D: .
CDR3: CASSRRDEKLFF
DNA: TGTGCCAGCAGCCGGAGGGATGAAAAACTGTTTTTT

size: once
V: TRBV7-6
J: TRBJ1-1
D: TRBD1
CDR3: CASSPGQGPPNTEAFF
DNA: TGTGCCAGCAGCCCGGGACAGGGCCCCCCGAACACTGAAGCTTTCTTT

size: many
V: TRBV29-1
J: TRBJ1-1
D: TRBD1
CDR3: CSAQRGQGPEAFF
DNA: TGCAGCGCACAAAGGGGACAGGGCCCTGAAGCTTTCTTT

size: many
V: TRBV28
J: TRBJ2-6
D: .
CDR3: CASSSVGVSGANVLTF
DNA: TGTGCCAGCAGTTCAGTAGGCGTCTCTGGGGCCAACGTCCTGACTTTC

size: many
V: TRBV5-1
J: TRBJ1-1
D: .
CDR3: CASSLVPSAVNTEAFF
DNA: TGCGCCAGCAGCTTGGTCCCCTCGGCTGTGAACACTGAAGCTTTCTTT

size: .
V: TRBV14
J: TRBJ2-3
D: .
CDR3: CASSQDGQGTTQYF
DNA: TGTGCCAGCAGCCAAGATGGCCAGGGGACCACGCAGTATTTT

size: many
V: TRBV28
J: TRBJ2-3
D: TRBD2
CDR3: CASSLGGSGRGDTQYF
DNA: TGTGCCAGCAGTTTAGGAGGTAGCGGGAGAGGGGATACGCAGTATTTT

size: .
V: TRBV27
J: TRBJ2-2
D: TRBD2
CDR3: CASSSGRGGTGELFF
DNA: TGTGCCAGCAGTTCAGGACGGGGGGGGACCGGGGAGCTGTTTTTT

size: many
V: TRBV5-1
J: TRBJ2-1
D: .
CDR3: CASSLGAFGSHNEQFF
DNA: TGCGCCAGCAGCTTGGGCGCCTTCGGGAGTCACAATGAGCAGTTCTTC

size: many
V: TRBV5-5
J: TRBJ2-2
D: TRBD2
CDR3: CASMGGFALSGELFF
DNA: TGTGCCAGCATGGGGGGGTTCGCCCTTTCCGGGGAGCTGTTTTTT

size: many
V: TRBV5-1
J: TRBJ2-2
D: .
CDR3: CASSLTGTNTGELFF
DNA: TGCGCCAGCAGCTTGACAGGGACGAACACCGGGGAGCTGTTTTTT

size: many
V: TRBV20-1
J: TRBJ2-7
D: .
CDR3: CSASPSGPSYEQYF
DNA: TGCAGTGCTAGTCCCAGCGGGCCCTCCTACGAGCAGTACTTC

size: many
V: TRBV7-2
J: TRBJ2-3
D: TRBD1
CDR3: CASSLAGQGGGDTQYF
DNA: TGTGCCAGCAGCTTAGCAGGACAGGGAGGTGGTGATACGCAGTATTTT

size: many
V: TRBV12-3/TRBV12-4
J: TRBJ2-3
D: TRBD2
CDR3: CASRPGLGPGDTQYF
DNA: TGTGCCAGCAGGCCGGGACTAGGGCCCGGGGATACGCAGTATTTT

size: medium-sized
V: TRBV20-1
J: TRBJ2-2
D: .
CDR3: CSASDRGTGELFF
DNA: TGCAGTGCCTCGGACAGAGGAACCGGGGAGCTGTTTTTT

size: many
V: TRBV20-1
J: TRBJ2-7
D: TRBD1
CDR3: CSARDDDRGYEQYF
DNA: TGCAGTGCTAGAGATGATGACAGGGGCTACGAGCAGTACTTC

size: many
V: TRBV11-2
J: TRBJ2-5
D: .
CDR3: CASSPGRGRETQYF
DNA: TGTGCCAGCAGTCCCGGCCGGGGGCGGGAGACCCAGTACTTC

size: many
V: TRBV5-1
J: TRBJ2-1
D: TRBD1
CDR3: CASSFSSGTGSNEQFF
DNA: TGCGCCAGCAGCTTCTCTTCCGGGACAGGGAGCAATGAGCAGTTCTTC

size: many
V: TRBV7-3
J: TRBJ2-1
D: .
CDR3: CASSLTGTVINEQFF
DNA: TGTGCCAGCAGCTTAACGGGGACGGTAATTAATGAGCAGTTCTTC

size: many
V: TRBV7-2
J: TRBJ2-2
D: .
CDR3: CASSRDAANTGELFF
DNA: TGTGCCAGCAGCAGGGACGCCGCGAACACCGGGGAGCTGTTTTTT

size: many
V: TRBV7-9
J: TRBJ2-1
D: .
CDR3: CASSPSVYNEQFF
DNA: TGTGCCAGCAGCCCGAGCGTCTACAATGAGCAGTTCTTC

size: many
V: TRBV7-6
J: TRBJ2-5
D: TRBD2
CDR3: CASSRGLAEQTQYF
DNA: TGTGCCAGCAGCCGGGGACTAGCGGAACAGACCCAGTACTTC

size: many
V: TRBV5-1
J: TRBJ1-2
D: .
CDR3: CASSHDSYYGYTF
DNA: TGCGCCAGCAGCCACGACAGCTACTATGGCTACACCTTC

size: many
V: TRBV10-3
J: TRBJ1-3
D: .
CDR3: CATTLSGNTIYF
DNA: TGTGCCACGACGCTCTCTGGAAACACCATATATTTT

size: medium-sized
V: TRBV7-7
J: TRBJ2-1
D: .
CDR3: CASSHGSPTEQFF
DNA: TGTGCCAGCAGCCATGGGAGCCCAACCGAGCAGTTCTTC

size: many
V: TRBV5-1
J: TRBJ1-2
D: .
CDR3: CASSPNTDGYTF
DNA: TGCGCCAGCAGCCCGAACACAGATGGCTACACCTTC

size: many
V: TRBV20-1
J: TRBJ1-1
D: .
CDR3: CSARDLAAEAFF
DNA: TGCAGTGCTAGAGATCTTGCTGCTGAAGCTTTCTTT

size: many
V: TRBV20-1
J: TRBJ2-3
D: .
CDR3: CSAYRAPIIDTQYF
DNA: TGCAGTGCTTATAGGGCCCCTATAATCGATACGCAGTATTTT

size: many
V: TRBV20-1
J: TRBJ2-3
D: TRBD2
CDR3: CSARDSSGSTDTQYF
DNA: TGCAGTGCTAGAGATTCTAGCGGGAGCACAGATACGCAGTATTTT

size: many
V: TRBV5-1
J: TRBJ2-1
D: .
CDR3: CASSGGNEQFF
DNA: TGCGCCAGCAGCGGAGGGAATGAGCAGTTCTTC

size: many
V: TRBV7-9
J: TRBJ2-2
D: .
CDR3: CASSLATAGTGELFF
DNA: TGTGCCAGCAGCTTAGCGACAGCGGGCACCGGGGAGCTGTTTTTT

size: many
V: TRBV20-1
J: TRBJ1-6
D: .
CDR3: CSARGASGAYNSPLHF
DNA: TGCAGTGCTAGAGGAGCATCGGGGGCCTATAATTCACCCCTCCACTTT

size: many
V: TRBV27
J: TRBJ2-1
D: .
CDR3: CASSVRVGINEQFF
DNA: TGTGCCAGCAGTGTCAGGGTTGGGATTAATGAGCAGTTCTTC

size: many
V: TRBV6-5
J: TRBJ2-7
D: .
CDR3: CASRRAVGEQYF
DNA: TGTGCCAGCAGAAGGGCCGTTGGAGAGCAGTACTTC

size: many
V: TRBV20-1
J: TRBJ2-3
D: TRBD2
CDR3: CSANYRVGLAGGLNTQYF
DNA: TGCAGTGCAAACTATCGCGTGGGACTAGCGGGGGGATTGAATACGCAGTATTTT

size: many
V: TRBV28
J: TRBJ1-1
D: .
CDR3: CASSLGLEAFF
DNA: TGTGCCAGCAGTTTGGGTCTTGAAGCTTTCTTT

size: many
V: TRBV5-6
J: TRBJ1-2
D: TRBD1
CDR3: CASIKQTGYYGYTF
DNA: TGTGCCAGCATCAAACAGACAGGGTACTATGGCTACACCTTC

size: many
V: TRBV20-1
J: TRBJ2-2
D: TRBD1
CDR3: CSADYRGEGTGELFF
DNA: TGCAGTGCTGACTACAGGGGAGAAGGGACCGGGGAGCTGTTTTTT

size: many
V: TRBV29-1
J: TRBJ2-3
D: TRBD1
CDR3: CSARDRALAGDTQYF
DNA: TGCAGCGCCCGGGACAGGGCTCTCGCCGGAGATACGCAGTATTTT

size: medium-sized
V: TRBV20-1
J: TRBJ2-7
D: TRBD2
CDR3: CSAAGTSAFYEQYF
DNA: TGCAGCGCCGCCGGGACTAGCGCGTTCTACGAGCAGTACTTC

size: many
V: TRBV6-6
J: TRBJ2-7
D: .
CDR3: CASSYLGESYEQYF
DNA: TGTGCCAGCAGTTACTTGGGGGAGTCCTACGAGCAGTACTTC

size: many
V: TRBV29-1
J: TRBJ2-5
D: TRBD2
CDR3: CSVEETRAGAETQYF
DNA: TGCAGCGTTGAAGAGACGAGAGCGGGAGCGGAGACCCAGTACTTC

size: many
V: TRBV5-1
J: TRBJ2-3
D: TRBD1
CDR3: CASSWRDRQDTQYF
DNA: TGCGCCAGCAGCTGGCGGGACAGGCAAGATACGCAGTATTTT